The 23 T cell receptor beta chains below were found in one sample sequenced in a study of regulatory T cells in long-lasting Graves disease. Arm-PCR of CDR3 regions with iRepertoire HTBI primers generated TCR beta libraries. TCRdb ran MiXCR on the multiplex PCR reads and lists one entry per CDR3 protein. The sample consists of about 520,000 distinct CDR3 sequences, around 12% of them appearing once. Time point indicated: newly diagnosed GD, antithyroid drugs for less than 3 months. PBMCs provided the RNA from which the TCR library was made. The same specimen was also included in a second study, on T cells in Graves' hyperthyroidism and ophthalmopathy.

This sample comprised peripheral blood mononuclear cells (PBMCs), obtained at new diagnosis, from a patient treated with antithyroid drugs. These receptors were obtained from a woman under 40 with Graves disease.

This clonotype was found many times. The chain combines TRBV7-8 with TRBJ2-4, with 12 bases lining up with TRBD2. From germline, CDR1 is SGHVS and CDR2 FQNEAQ. The CDR3 is made up of 22 amino acids. The ends lost 1 base at V and 2 bases at J; junction bases unmatched: 18. The CDR3 bases are TGTGCCAGCAGCTTAGAGCCCTCCTCTAGCGGGAGGGCGTTGATAACCAAAAACATTCAGTACTTC. It codes for CASSLEPSSSGRALITKNIQYF.

The chain carries TRBV7-8 and TRBJ2-3; D is possibly TRBD2 (5 bases). The germline CDR1 and CDR2 sequences are SGHVS and FQNEAQ. Trimming removed 6 bases at V and 2 bases at J, with 18 bases between. The CDR3 is made up of 16 amino acids. The CDR3 DNA sequence: TGTGCCAGCAGTCCGGTCCTCGGACTTAACACAGATACGCAGTATTTT. Translation: CASSPVLGLNTDTQYF.

This clonotype came up many times. The chain is built from TRBV2 and TRBJ1-2; the D is unclear. Germline CDR1 reads SNHLY; CDR2 reads FYNNEI. V lost 6 bases, J lost 5 bases, and 13 bases lay in between. The CDR3 consists of 13 residues. This chain's CDR3 is CASRQGGSYGYTF. The CDR3 DNA follows: TGTGCCAGCAGGCAAGGAGGATCTTATGGCTACACCTTC.

This chain joins TRBV6-1 and TRBJ2-1; perhaps TRBD1 as D (6 bases). This CDR3 has 12 residues. Germline assignment: CDR1 MNHNS and CDR2 SASEGT. V was trimmed by 5 bases and J by 9 bases, leaving 11 bases between them. CDR3: CASSTGFTEQFF. CDR3 DNA: TGTGCCAGCAGTACAGGGTTTACTGAGCAGTTCTTC.

This clonotype was counted only a few times. The V and J genes are TRBV12-3 or TRBV12-4 and TRBJ2-3; D perhaps matches TRBD1 (5 bases). The CDR3 covers 13 residues. V was clipped by 6 bases and J by 4 bases, with 11 bases between them. CDR3 residues: CASSRQYPDTQYF. As DNA, the CDR3 is TGTGCCAGCAGCCGACAGTACCCAGATACGCAGTATTTT.

This clonotype was counted ten times or more. The V and J genes are TRBV7-2 and TRBJ2-2, with unresolved D. CDR1 SGHTA and CDR2 FQGNSA come from the germline V gene. The CDR3 covers 12 residues. Trimming shortened V by 5 bases and J by 5 bases, and 6 bases separated the two germline ends. The CDR3 DNA follows: TGTGCCAGCAGCCCTAGAACCGGGGAGCTGTTTTTT. Its protein is CASSPRTGELFF.

This clonotype was counted many times. The CDR3 loop is CASSSRPPKGPYEQYF. In nucleotides, the CDR3 is TGTGCCAGCAGCTCTCGACCACCAAAGGGACCCTACGAGCAGTACTTC. J is TRBJ2-7 and V is TRBV13; D is tentatively TRBD1 or TRBD2 (5 bases each). Germline V lookup: CDR1 PRHDT, CDR2 FYEKMQ (reference sequence). This CDR3 has 16 residues. The V and J ends lost 4 bases and 2 bases respectively, with 18 bases between them.

A note on this clonotype: Relative to the germline gene, one junction end is altered; a read error may explain this. CDR3 sequence (DNA): TGTGCCAGCAGCTTATCGGGGGGCAATCGGCCCCAGCATTTT. As protein: CASSLSGGNRPQHF. The chain links TRBV7-9 to TRBJ1-5, with D perhaps matching TRBD1 (6 bases). Germline lookup yields CDR1 SEHNR and CDR2 FQNEAQ (reference sequence). CDR3 length equals 14 residues.

This clonotype was counted many times. The genes are TRBV12-3 or TRBV12-4 and TRBJ1-1, with D tentatively TRBD1 (5 bases). The CDR3 totals 16 residues. V lost 6 bases and J 5 bases, leaving 22 bases between the germline ends. CDR3 coding DNA: TGTGCCAGCAGGCCTCCCCCCGGACACCCGGGAACTGAAGCTTTCTTT. Amino acids: CASRPPPGHPGTEAFF.

This clonotype was found many times. The V and J genes are TRBV19 and TRBJ2-5; the match to TRBD2 covers 7 bases. The CDR3 runs to 14 residues. V trimming: 4 bases; J trimming: 5 bases; junction bases outside the gene matches: 7. Germline V gene lookup returns CDR1 LNHDA and CDR2 SQIVND (reference sequence). This CDR3 is CASSTRGSGETQYF. Written as DNA, the CDR3 is TGTGCCAGTAGTACGCGCGGGAGCGGGGAGACCCAGTACTTC. The variable domain in full, with the rest retrieved from reference TRBV19 and TRBJ2-5, is DGGITQSPKYLFRKEGQNVTLSCEQNLNHDAMYWYRQDPGQGLRLIYYSQIVNDFQKGDIAEGYSVSREKKESFPLTVTSAQKNPTAFYLCASSTRGSGETQYFGPGTRLLVL.

This sequence joins TRBV7-6 and TRBJ2-7, with TRBD2 matching 7 bases. Germline lookup yields CDR1 SGHVS and CDR2 FNYEAQ. The CDR3 loop spans 15 amino acids. The J segment lost 7 bases and the V segment lost 5 bases, leaving 14 bases of the junction unmatched. The CDR3 here is CASSPRVAGDREQYF. In nucleotides, the CDR3 is TGTGCCAGCAGCCCCCGGGTGGCGGGAGATCGAGAGCAGTACTTC.

With regard to this clonotype: The junction shows a germline mismatch at one end, possibly a read error. The chain combines TRBV19 with TRBJ1-1; no clear D. The CDR3 loop spans 17 amino acids. The germline V gene has CDR1 LNHDA and CDR2 SQIVND (reference sequence). CDR3 protein: CASSIGAGRVGNTEALF. In DNA form, the CDR3 reads TGTGCCAGCAGTATAGGCGCAGGAAGAGTCGGGAACACTGAAGCTTTGTTT.

This clonotype was seen at least ten times. The gene calls are TRBV7-9 and TRBJ2-2; the D is unclear. Trimming took 4 bases from V and 5 from J, leaving 8 bases between them. This CDR3 contains 13 residues. Germline CDR1 and CDR2: SEHNR and FQNEAQ (reference sequence). The DNA for the CDR3 is TGTGCCAGCAGCTATCTCGAAACCGGGGAGCTGTTTTTT. The encoded protein is CASSYLETGELFF.

This clonotype has only a few counts. This chain uses TRBV20-1 with TRBJ2-7; maybe TRBD1 (6 bases). This CDR3 has 13 amino acids. The germline CDR1 and CDR2 sequences are DFQATT and SNEGSKA (reference sequence). V was clipped by 0 bases and J by 7 bases, with 13 bases between them. CDR3: CSAREYRVWEQYF. CDR3 sequence (DNA): TGCAGTGCTAGAGAATACAGGGTTTGGGAGCAGTACTTC.

Many counts were recorded for this clonotype. This chain uses TRBV15 with TRBJ2-1; TRBD2 matches at 8 bases. CDR3 size: 16 residues. After removal of 3 bases from V and 2 bases from J, the junction contained 6 bases not matched to a gene. The germline CDR1 and CDR2 sequences are LNHNV and YYDKDF (reference sequence). CDR3 region: CATSRGISGTYNEQFF. The CDR3 DNA reads TGTGCCACCAGCAGGGGGATTAGCGGGACCTACAATGAGCAGTTCTTC. The variable domain in full, with the rest retrieved from reference TRBV15 and TRBJ2-1, is DAMVIQNPRYQVTQFGKPVTLSCSQTLNHNVMYWYQQKSSQAPKLLFHYYDKDFNNEADTPDNFQSRRPNTSFCFLDIRSPGLGDTAMYLCATSRGISGTYNEQFFGPGTRLTVL.

This clonotype was detected only a few times. The chain is built from TRBV7-9 and TRBJ1-3, with D possibly TRBD1 on 6 matching bases. V dropped 8 bases and J dropped 3 bases, with 17 bases sitting between them. Germline CDR1 SEHNR, CDR2 FQNEAQ (reference sequence). This CDR3 is 15 amino acids long. The CDR3 is CASGETGAGGNTIYF. Written as DNA, the CDR3 is TGTGCCAGCGGCGAGACGGGGGCCGGTGGAAACACCATATATTTT.

This clonotype has just a few counts. The gene calls are TRBV20-1 and TRBJ2-5; TRBD1 or TRBD2 may be the D gene (6 bases each). The CDR3 runs to 15 residues. Germline-derived CDR1 and CDR2 are DFQATT and SNEGSKA (reference sequence). Trimming left V 0 bases short and J 5 bases short, with 16 bases between. The CDR3 sequence is CSARDGRGRQETQYF. The CDR3 region has the DNA TGCAGTGCTAGAGATGGACGGGGGCGCCAGGAGACCCAGTACTTC.

This clonotype was seen a handful of times. The chain has TRBV19 and TRBJ2-2; 12 bases map to TRBD2. Looked up from germline, CDR1 is LNHDA and CDR2 is SQIVND (reference sequence). There are 19 residues in the CDR3. J gave up 2 bases and V 1 base, and 8 bases lay outside the gene matches. The CDR3 sequence: CASSIALLAGGLNTGELFF. Written as DNA, the CDR3 is TGTGCCAGTAGTATAGCCCTACTAGCGGGAGGCCTTAACACCGGGGAGCTGTTTTTT. Combining the CDR3 with reference TRBV19 and TRBJ2-2 gives the whole variable domain DGGITQSPKYLFRKEGQNVTLSCEQNLNHDAMYWYRQDPGQGLRLIYYSQIVNDFQKGDIAEGYSVSREKKESFPLTVTSAQKNPTAFYLCASSIALLAGGLNTGELFFGEGSRLTVL.

The table lists this clonotype with many counts. The chain joins TRBV28 to TRBJ2-5; possible D gene TRBD2, 6 bases. There are 21 residues in the CDR3. CDR1 and CDR2 (germline): MDHEN, SYDVKM. Between the trimmed V and J ends, which lost 4 bases and 7 bases, there was a span of 37 bases. The CDR3 nucleotides are TGTGCCAGCAGTTCTGGCCGGACACCCGTGAGGGTGGGACTCGTTCGGGGGACCCAGTACTTC. Translated: CASSSGRTPVRVGLVRGTQYF.

CDR3 residues: CATSRDRAGGPDGELFF. The CDR3 region has the DNA TGTGCCACCAGCAGAGATAGGGCGGGAGGGCCGGACGGGGAGCTGTTTTTT. This chain uses TRBV15 with TRBJ2-2; 9 bases line up with TRBD2. Germline CDR1 reads LNHNV; CDR2 reads YYDKDF (reference sequence). V was pared by 0 bases and J by 7 bases, with 9 bases of the junction left unmatched. CDR3 size: 17 residues. Looking up the rest from reference TRBV15 and TRBJ2-2 gives the full variable domain: DAMVIQNPRYQVTQFGKPVTLSCSQTLNHNVMYWYQQKSSQAPKLLFHYYDKDFNNEADTPDNFQSRRPNTSFCFLDIRSPGLGDTAMYLCATSRDRAGGPDGELFFGEGSRLTVL.

This clonotype occurred many times. The chain carries TRBV27 and TRBJ2-1; 8 positions agree with TRBD2. Germline V lookup: CDR1 MNHEY, CDR2 SMNVEV (reference sequence). CDR3 length: 16 residues. V lost 2 bases and J lost 6; bases outside the gene matches: 9. The CDR3 region is CASSLSVGTRSNEQFF. Here the CDR3 DNA reads TGTGCCAGCAGTTTAAGTGTCGGGACTAGGAGCAATGAGCAGTTCTTC.

This clonotype was counted many times. The V gene is TRBV28, the J gene TRBJ2-7; 9 nucleotides agree with TRBD1. The J segment lost 0 bases and the V segment lost 4 bases, leaving 16 bases of the junction unmatched. Germline CDR1 is MDHEN and CDR2 is SYDVKM. The CDR3 has 19 residues. DNA of the CDR3: TGTGCCAGCAGTTATATCTTAGGGACAGGGATTCGCAGCTCCTACGAGCAGTACTTC. Translation: CASSYILGTGIRSSYEQYF. The full variable domain, its missing parts supplied by reference TRBV28 and TRBJ2-7, is DVKVTQSSRYLVKRTGEKVFLECVQDMDHENMFWYRQDPGLGLRLIYFSYDVKMKEKGDIPEGYSVSREKKERFSLILESASTNQTSMYLCASSYILGTGIRSSYEQYFGPGTRLTVT.

Many counts were recorded for this clonotype. The chain uses TRBV29-1 and TRBJ2-7; D possibly corresponds to TRBD2 (6 bases). V gave up 2 bases and J gave up 0 bases, with 14 bases separating them. The CDR3 loop spans 15 amino acids. Germline V gives CDR1 SQVTM, CDR2 ANQGSEA. The CDR3 loop is CSVEIGGEASYEQYF. Written as DNA, the CDR3 is TGCAGCGTTGAAATTGGCGGGGAGGCCTCCTACGAGCAGTACTTC.